The sequence of this TCR beta chain was determined in a study of T-cell reconstitution after alpha-beta-depleted transplantation in children. The V and J ends lost 2 bases and 4 bases respectively, with 15 bases between them. CDR3 length equals 16 residues. The germline V gene encodes CDR1 LNHNV and CDR2 YYDKDF (reference sequence). A TCRbeta library incorporating unique molecular identifiers was prepared. TCRdb re-called the PCR reads through MiXCR, storing one row per CDR3 protein. This table holds about 900,000 distinct CDR3 sequences, about 29% found once. The sample holds a few counts of this clonotype. Its antigen is as yet unknown. Findings and limits, study-wide: It was newly produced T cells that mostly accounted for T-cell counts and diversity one year after transplant. Reportedly, alpha-beta T cells present about two months post-transplant originated from several hundred expanded clones of graft origin. Certain patients had high TCRbeta diversity at day 60, and it came from recipient T cells and thymic progenitors that survived.

The chain has TRBV15 and TRBJ1-3; no clear D gene. The sample in question was PBMCs, mostly from graft donor cells, obtained 360 days after TCRalphabeta/CD19-depleted stem cell transplant. The TCR comes from a boy less than two years old who had a stem cell transplant for SCID, so the T cells may come from the graft donor. The CDR3 DNA reads TGTGCCACCAGCAGATTCGAAGGGATGTCGGGAAACACCATATATTTT. Translated, it gives CATSRFEGMSGNTIYF. The full variable domain, rest sourced from reference TRBV15 and TRBJ1-3, is DAMVIQNPRYQVTQFGKPVTLSCSQTLNHNVMYWYQQKSSQAPKLLFHYYDKDFNNEADTPDNFQSRRPNTSFCFLDIRSPGLGDTAMYLCATSRFEGMSGNTIYFGEGSWLTVV.